One sample yielded the 13 T cell receptor beta chains listed below, sequenced in a study of OX40 agonist ivuxolimab in advanced cancers. Profiled with immunoSEQ multiplex PCR; TCRdb holds only in-frame clones, not every one. The sample comprises about 100,000 clones, around 87% of which are singletons, and around 0.16% rests with the top ten. The source material was CD4+ or CD8+ T cells sorted from blood, sampled in a trial of the OX40 agonist ivuxolimab. These receptors were obtained from an adult with an advanced solid tumor such as melanoma, head and neck, liver or kidney cancer.

The V call is TRBV5-6, the J call TRBJ2-3; TRBD2 matches 8 bases. J lost 3 bases, V lost 0 bases, and 3 bases had no gene match. CDR1 is SGHDT, CDR2 YYEEEE, per germline. This CDR3 has 15 residues. Here the CDR3 DNA reads TGTGCCAGCAGCTTGGCGGGACTAGGAACAGATACGCAGTATTTT. Amino acids: CASSLAGLGTDTQYF.

The rearrangement joins TRBV29-1 to TRBJ2-2, with 9 bases fitting TRBD1. This CDR3 comprises 13 residues. V lost 5 bases to trimming and J lost 5 bases; unmatched junction nucleotides: 3. Germline loops: CDR1 SQVTM, CDR2 ANQGSEA. CDR3 in DNA: TGCAGCGTTACCGGACAGGGGACCGGGGAGCTGTTTTTT. As protein: CSVTGQGTGELFF.

The rearrangement links TRBV5-4 to TRBJ1-2, with D maybe TRBD1 (5 bases). The CDR3 spans 14 residues. CDR1 and CDR2 from the germline V gene are SGHNT and YYREEE (reference sequence). The CDR3 is CVGRSGPRNYGYTF. As DNA, the CDR3 is TGTGTCGGGCGCTCGGGACCTCGGAACTATGGCTACACCTTC. Full variable domain (missing parts from reference TRBV5-4 and TRBJ1-2): ETGVTQSPTHLIKTRGQQVTLRCSSQSGHNTVSWYQQALGQGPQFIFQYYREEENGRGNFPPRFSGLQFPNYSSELNVNALELDDSALYLCVGRSGPRNYGYTFGSGTRLTVV.

This chain joins TRBV29-1 and TRBJ1-5; D perhaps matches TRBD1 (5 bases). The CDR3 covers 13 residues. The germline gives CDR1 SQVTM, CDR2 ANQGSEA. V dropped 4 bases and J dropped 4 bases, with 11 bases sitting between them. The CDR3 DNA reads TGCAGCGTTGCTGAGACAGATAATCAGCCCCAGCATTTT. This gives the protein CSVAETDNQPQHF.

The rearrangement uses TRBV28 and TRBJ2-7; either TRBD1 or TRBD2 may supply D (6 bases each). The CDR3 totals 14 residues. Germline CDR1 and CDR2: MDHEN and SYDVKM. Trimming removed 5 bases from V and 6 bases from J, with 17 bases in between. CDR3 in amino acids: CASSPGGREFEQYF. CDR3 DNA sequence: TGTGCCAGCAGTCCCGGGGGCAGGGAATTCGAGCAGTACTTC.

This clone appeared a single time. CDR3 nucleotides: TGCAGCGTTGCCGCCGGGACAGGGGCAAACTACGAGCAGTACTTC. Its protein product is CSVAAGTGANYEQYF. The V gene is TRBV29-1, the J gene TRBJ2-7, with 10 positions matching TRBD1. Germline V lookup: CDR1 SQVTM, CDR2 ANQGSEA. The length of the CDR3 is 15 residues. V dropped 4 bases and J dropped 3; count of bases not matched to a gene: 9.

This clone was counted a few times. V usage is TRBV29-1 and J usage is TRBJ1-5; 10 positions agree with TRBD1. The ends lost 4 bases at V and 6 bases at J; junction bases unmatched: 3. CDR1 SQVTM and CDR2 ANQGSEA come from the germline V gene. The CDR3 sequence is 13 residues long. The CDR3 DNA is TGCAGCGTTGGACAGGGGGCAGGTCAGCCCCAGCATTTT. Its protein is CSVGQGAGQPQHF.

The chain couples TRBV10-3 to TRBJ1-2; 7 bases agree with TRBD1. The CDR3 runs to 14 residues. The germline CDR1 and CDR2 sequences are ENHRY and SYGVKD. V lost 1 base, J lost 6 bases, and 5 bases stayed unmatched. The CDR3 spells CAISEFGGGHGYTF. The CDR3 bases are TGTGCCATCAGTGAGTTTGGAGGGGGCCATGGCTACACCTTC.

The CDR3 is CASTPGHSGYTF. In nucleotides, the CDR3 is TGTGCCAGTACTCCCGGGCACTCTGGCTACACCTTC. The gene calls are TRBV19 and TRBJ1-2, with unresolved D. The CDR3 is 12 residues long. Germline loops: CDR1 LNHDA, CDR2 SQIVND (reference sequence). Trimming left V 7 bases short and J 7 bases short, with 13 bases between.

V is TRBV11-3 and J is TRBJ2-7; 15 nucleotides align to TRBD2. The CDR3 runs 15 residues. V lost 4 bases to trimming and J lost 7 bases; unmatched junction nucleotides: 5. Germline V gene lookup returns CDR1 SGHNT and CDR2 YENEEA. CDR3 nucleotides: TGTGCCAGCAGCTCCGGGACTAGCGGGAGGCATGAGCAGTACTTC. Translated, it gives CASSSGTSGRHEQYF.

This clone was observed a single time. J is TRBJ1-1 and V is TRBV11-2; no firm D call. Trimming removed 3 bases from V and 10 bases from J, with 12 bases in between. Germline-derived CDR1 and CDR2 are SGHAT and FQNNGV. This CDR3 spans 12 amino acids. The CDR3 loop is CASSFRDLGAFF. DNA for the CDR3: TGTGCCAGCAGCTTCCGAGACCTCGGAGCTTTCTTT.

The CDR3 DNA follows: TGTGCCAGCAGCTCGACAGGGTCTCGCACAGATACGCAGTATTTT. It specifies CASSSTGSRTDTQYF. The rearrangement links TRBV7-3 to TRBJ2-3; 7 nucleotides align to TRBD1. This CDR3 is built from 15 residues. V trimming: 4 bases; J trimming: 1 base; junction bases outside the gene matches: 5. Germline V gene data show CDR1 as SGHTA and CDR2 as FQGTGA. The variable domain in full, with the rest retrieved from reference TRBV7-3 and TRBJ2-3, is GAGVSQTPSNKVTEKGKYVELRCDPISGHTALYWYRQSLGQGPEFLIYFQGTGAADDSGLPNDRFFAVRPEGSVSTLKIQRTERGDSAVYLCASSSTGSRTDTQYFGPGTRLTVL.

The chain carries TRBV5-1 and TRBJ2-1; 13 bases agree with TRBD2. This CDR3 is 18 amino acids long. J lost 0 bases, V lost 1 base, and 4 bases had no gene match. Germline V lookup: CDR1 SGHRS, CDR2 YFSETQ. CDR3: CASSLPTSGRTSYNEQFF. The DNA of the CDR3 is TGCGCCAGCAGCTTGCCGACTAGCGGGAGGACCTCCTACAATGAGCAGTTCTTC.